Each of the 31 T cell receptor beta chains below was sequenced from the same sample in a study of blood T cell repertoires in COVID-19 (dated by TCRdb to 2020 to 2022). Receptor amplification or capture employed the immunoSEQ multiplex PCR assay. The immuneACCESS repertoire file appears here via TCRdb, limited to in-frame rearrangements. These files lack a portion of the clones; in checked studies, under half of the deficit traces to unresolved V genes, and the cause of the others is not known. The sample table records under 350,000 clones; 80% to 95% of these occur just once. The ten biggest clones cover approximately 7.5% of the sample. Material for sequencing was peripheral blood. The receptors come from a woman between 25 and 40 years old with COVID-19, enrolled during active disease.

The chain carries TRBV7-9 and TRBJ2-2; 8 bases map to TRBD2. The V gene's germline CDR1 is SEHNR and CDR2 FQNEAQ (reference sequence). Trimming cost V 4 bases and J 6 bases; bases outside gene matches: 10. This CDR3 contains 16 residues. DNA of the CDR3: TGTGCCAGCAGCTCCCCCTCCGGACTAGCTCCCGGGGAGCTGTTTTTT. Its protein product is CASSSPSGLAPGELFF.

V usage is TRBV7-9 and J usage is TRBJ2-7, with D tentatively TRBD1 (5 bases). The CDR3 runs to 13 residues. Germline V gene lookup returns CDR1 SEHNR and CDR2 FQNEAQ (reference sequence). The V gene lost 1 base and the J gene lost 6 bases, with 10 bases spanning the gap. CDR3 region: CASSLVQGSEQYF. Here the CDR3 DNA reads TGTGCCAGCAGCTTAGTGCAGGGCAGCGAGCAGTACTTC.

The V call is TRBV7-9, the J call TRBJ2-2; 8 nucleotides align to TRBD2. The CDR3 has 16 amino acids. V shed 5 bases, J shed 6 bases, and the junction held 11 bases outside the gene matches. CDR1 and CDR2 from the germline V gene are SEHNR and FQNEAQ (reference sequence). CDR3 sequence: CASSPLSGRVAGELFF. CDR3 sequence (DNA): TGTGCCAGCAGCCCTTTAAGCGGGAGAGTGGCCGGGGAGCTGTTTTTT.

This rearrangement joins TRBV28 to TRBJ1-6, with 9 nucleotides matching TRBD1. The J segment lost 1 base and the V segment lost 2 bases, leaving 3 bases of the junction unmatched. The CDR3 length is 17 residues. Per germline, CDR1 MDHEN and CDR2 SYDVKM. CDR3 loop: CASSLGQGKSYNSPLHF. The CDR3 coding sequence is TGTGCCAGCAGTTTAGGACAGGGGAAGTCCTATAATTCACCCCTCCACTTT. Combining the CDR3 with reference TRBV28 and TRBJ1-6 gives the whole variable domain DVKVTQSSRYLVKRTGEKVFLECVQDMDHENMFWYRQDPGLGLRLIYFSYDVKMKEKGDIPEGYSVSREKKERFSLILESASTNQTSMYLCASSLGQGKSYNSPLHFGNGTRLTVT.

V usage is TRBV7-2 and J usage is TRBJ2-7; D perhaps matches TRBD1 (6 bases). Trimming pared 5 bases from V and 1 base from J, leaving 12 bases between. Germline CDR1 is SGHTA and CDR2 is FQGNSA. The CDR3 covers 14 residues. The DNA of the CDR3 is TGTGCCAGCAGCCATACAGGGAAGTCCTACGAGCAGTACTTC. As protein: CASSHTGKSYEQYF.

The rearrangement uses TRBV27 and TRBJ1-5; TRBD1 matches 8 bases. J was trimmed by 3 bases and V by 2 bases; bases with no gene match: 0. The length of the CDR3 is 14 residues. Germline-derived CDR1 and CDR2 are MNHEY and SMNVEV (reference sequence). The CDR3 DNA follows: TGTGCCAGCAGTTTACAGGGGGCCAATCAGCCCCAGCATTTT. This encodes CASSLQGANQPQHF.

The chain uses TRBV2 and TRBJ2-5; D possibly corresponds to TRBD1 (7 bases). The germline CDR1 and CDR2 sequences are SNHLY and FYNNEI. The CDR3 is 14 amino acids. V shed 7 bases and J shed 5 bases, with 17 bases lying between them. CDR3 coding DNA: TGTGCCAGCACCAGACAGGGAGGTCGGGAGACCCAGTACTTC. This encodes CASTRQGGRETQYF.

The chain is built from TRBV5-6 and TRBJ2-7, with 7 bases that match TRBD1. V lost 6 bases to trimming and J lost 6 bases; unmatched junction nucleotides: 12. Germline CDR1 SGHDT, CDR2 YYEEEE. The length of the CDR3 is 14 residues. CDR3 nucleotide sequence: TGTGCCAGCAAACCGACAGGGAACCTCGCCGAGCAGTACTTC. As protein: CASKPTGNLAEQYF. The variable domain in full, completed from reference TRBV5-6 and TRBJ2-7, reads DAGVTQSPTHLIKTRGQQVTLRCSPKSGHDTVSWYQQALGQGPQFIFQYYEEEERQRGNFPDRFSGHQFPNYSSELNVNALLLGDSALYLCASKPTGNLAEQYFGPGTRLTVT.

The chain couples TRBV9 to TRBJ2-2, with D possibly matching TRBD1 (6 bases). This CDR3 comprises 14 residues. V gave up 0 bases and J gave up 5 bases, with 8 bases separating them. The germline V gene encodes CDR1 SGDLS and CDR2 YYNGEE. The CDR3 loop reads CASSVAQGTGELFF. The CDR3 DNA follows: TGTGCCAGCAGCGTAGCTCAGGGGACCGGGGAGCTGTTTTTT.

The rearrangement joins TRBV20-1 to TRBJ1-1; D is perhaps TRBD1 (6 bases). The CDR3 runs to 13 residues. Trimming stripped 3 bases from V and 4 bases from J, with 12 bases between. Germline V gene sequence: CDR1 DFQATT, CDR2 SNEGSKA (reference sequence). The DNA for the CDR3 is TGCAGTGCTAGTGGGGGCGCGGTCACTGAAGCTTTCTTT. Its protein product is CSASGGAVTEAFF.

This clone appeared a few times. The chain is built from TRBV29-1 and TRBJ2-7; possible D gene TRBD2, 5 bases. With 5 bases removed from V and 1 base from J, the gap between germline ends came to 18 bases. This CDR3 is 15 amino acids long. CDR1 is SQVTM and CDR2 is ANQGSEA in the germline V gene. The CDR3 region has the DNA TGCAGCGTTCGCCTTGTTGCGGGCCGGTCCTACGAGCAGTACTTC. It is translated as CSVRLVAGRSYEQYF.

The chain employs TRBV14 and TRBJ1-1, with D unclear. Per germline, CDR1 SGHDN and CDR2 FVKESK. This CDR3 is 13 amino acids long. The V end was cut by 5 bases, the J end by 2 bases, with 9 bases between. CDR3 bases: TGTGCCAGCAGCTCCGGGATAAACACTGAAGCTTTCTTT. It encodes CASSSGINTEAFF.

This clone has only a few counts. The rearrangement uses TRBV7-9 and TRBJ1-1, with D maybe TRBD1 (6 bases). The ends were cut back, 5 bases at V and 1 base at J, with 11 bases in the middle. CDR1 and CDR2 from the germline V gene are SEHNR and FQNEAQ (reference sequence). This CDR3 spans 14 amino acids. CDR3 in amino acids: CASSPETGNTEAFF. In DNA, the CDR3 is TGTGCCAGCAGCCCCGAGACAGGGAACACTGAAGCTTTCTTT.

With respect to this clone: Other DNA sequences in the sample encode the same CDR3. This sequence joins TRBV4-1 and TRBJ2-7; 8 bases are a match to TRBD2. This CDR3 comprises 14 residues. Per germline, CDR1 MGHRA and CDR2 YSYEKL. V shed 2 bases, J shed 4 bases, and the junction held 4 bases outside the gene matches. Written as DNA, the CDR3 is TGCGCCAGCAGCCAACTTACGGGGGGGTACGAGCAGTACTTC. Protein sequence: CASSQLTGGYEQYF.

The gene calls are TRBV10-2 and TRBJ1-1; D remains ambiguous. Germline loops: CDR1 WSHSY, CDR2 SAAADI. The CDR3 length is 13 residues. Trimming left V 7 bases short and J 1 base short, with 10 bases between. The CDR3 DNA reads as TGCGCCAGCAAAAGACTCCGGAACACTGAAGCTTTCTTT. It translates to CASKRLRNTEAFF.

The CDR3 DNA sequence: TGTGCCAGCAGCTTAGCGGGGGGGGAGACCCAGTACTTC. Amino acids: CASSLAGGETQYF. J is TRBJ2-5 and V is TRBV7-2; 7 bases are a match to TRBD2. The CDR3 totals 13 residues. V shed 0 bases, J shed 5 bases, and the junction held 0 bases outside the gene matches. CDR1 SGHTA and CDR2 FQGNSA come from the germline V gene.

The chain employs TRBV9 and TRBJ2-7; D possibly corresponds to TRBD1 (6 bases). Trimming stripped 3 bases from V and 1 base from J, with 14 bases between. This CDR3 contains 15 residues. The germline CDR1 and CDR2 sequences are SGDLS and YYNGEE. This CDR3 is CASSATGTSSYEQYF. CDR3 DNA: TGTGCCAGCAGCGCAACCGGGACAAGTTCCTACGAGCAGTACTTC. The full variable domain, with the rest looked up from reference TRBV9 and TRBJ2-7, is DSGVTQTPKHLITATGQRVTLRCSPRSGDLSVYWYQQSLDQGLQFLIQYYNGEERAKGNILERFSAQQFPDLHSELNLSSLELGDSALYFCASSATGTSSYEQYFGPGTRLTVT.

The chain combines TRBV24-1 with TRBJ2-1; 11 bases align to TRBD1. CDR1 KGHDR and CDR2 SFDVKD come from the germline V gene. CDR3 length: 16 residues. V dropped 5 bases and J dropped 7; count of bases not matched to a gene: 9. CDR3 amino acids: CATSAPGQGVVNEQFF. The CDR3 DNA is TGTGCCACCAGTGCTCCGGGACAGGGGGTTGTGAATGAGCAGTTCTTC.

V and J are TRBV5-1 and TRBJ2-1, with a possible D match to TRBD2 (6 bases). Trimming stripped 0 bases from V and 8 bases from J, with 18 bases between. There are 16 residues in the CDR3. Germline V gene lookup returns CDR1 SGHRS and CDR2 YFSETQ. The CDR3 is CASSLGLEIPIYEQFF. Here the CDR3 DNA reads TGCGCCAGCAGCTTGGGACTAGAAATCCCAATTTATGAGCAGTTCTTC. Full variable domain (outside the CDR3, taken from reference TRBV5-1 and TRBJ2-1): KAGVTQTPRYLIKTRGQQVTLSCSPISGHRSVSWYQQTPGQGLQFLFEYFSETQRNKGNFPGRFSGRQFSNSRSEMNVSTLELGDSALYLCASSLGLEIPIYEQFFGPGTRLTVL.

CDR3 amino acids: CASSLMLAGDNEQYF. For the CDR3, the DNA is TGTGCCAGCAGCTTAATGCTAGCGGGAGATAACGAGCAGTACTTC. This sequence joins TRBV7-3 and TRBJ2-5; 10 bases are a match to TRBD2. The J call is in doubt because the DNA end fits TRBJ2-7 better. Germline CDR1 and CDR2: SGHTA and FQGTGA. This CDR3 has 15 residues.

In its sample, this clone was seen once. V usage is TRBV2 and J usage is TRBJ2-7; 10 nucleotides align to TRBD2. V trimming: 8 bases; J trimming: 5 bases; junction bases outside the gene matches: 6. Germline V lookup: CDR1 SNHLY, CDR2 FYNNEI. CDR3 length: 13 residues. The CDR3 DNA reads TGTGCCAGCGGAAGCGGGAGGGCGCACGAGCAGTACTTC. Its protein product is CASGSGRAHEQYF.

The chain recombines TRBV4-1 with TRBJ1-1; 7 nucleotides agree with TRBD1. The germline V gene encodes CDR1 MGHRA and CDR2 YSYEKL. CDR3 length equals 14 residues. The ends lost 3 bases at V and 3 bases at J; junction bases unmatched: 4. Written as DNA, the CDR3 is TGCGCCAGCAGCCAGATCGGACAGGACACTGAAGCTTTCTTT. This sequence encodes CASSQIGQDTEAFF.

The chain joins TRBV5-1 to TRBJ1-4; maybe TRBD1 (5 bases). Deletions cut 0 bases from V and 8 bases from J, with 17 bases between. This CDR3 comprises 16 residues. Germline V gene data show CDR1 as SGHRS and CDR2 as YFSETQ. DNA for the CDR3: TGCGCCAGCAGCTTGGTAGAAACAGGCTACCTCGAAAAACTGTTTTTT. Its translation is CASSLVETGYLEKLFF.

About this clone itself: This CDR3 is also generated by other DNA sequences in the sample. The gene calls are TRBV4-1 and TRBJ2-7; TRBD1 agrees at 9 bases. Germline CDR1 reads MGHRA; CDR2 reads YSYEKL. The CDR3 totals 14 residues. The V and J ends lost 1 base and 4 bases, in that order; junction bases with no gene match: 2. The CDR3: CASSQGTGEYEQYF. CDR3 bases: TGCGCCAGCAGCCAAGGGACAGGGGAATACGAGCAGTACTTC.

The CDR3 protein is CSVVDAPGQGDTGELFF. For the CDR3, the DNA is TGCAGCGTTGTAGACGCTCCGGGACAGGGGGACACCGGGGAGCTGTTTTTT. This chain uses TRBV29-1 with TRBJ2-2; 11 positions match TRBD1. Germline V lookup: CDR1 SQVTM, CDR2 ANQGSEA. CDR3 length equals 17 residues. V gave up 4 bases and J gave up 3 bases; unmatched junction bases: 10.

J is TRBJ1-1 and V is TRBV9, with D possibly matching TRBD1 (6 bases). This CDR3 comprises 14 residues. V was trimmed by 0 bases and J by 6 bases, leaving 12 bases between them. CDR1 is SGDLS, CDR2 YYNGEE, per germline. The CDR3 DNA follows: TGTGCCAGCAGCGTAGTAAAAGGGGGGGCTGAAGCTTTCTTT. This gives the protein CASSVVKGGAEAFF. The entire variable domain, with the rest obtained from reference TRBV9 and TRBJ1-1, is as follows: DSGVTQTPKHLITATGQRVTLRCSPRSGDLSVYWYQQSLDQGLQFLIQYYNGEERAKGNILERFSAQQFPDLHSELNLSSLELGDSALYFCASSVVKGGAEAFFGQGTRLTVV.

V and J are TRBV5-1 and TRBJ1-2; D may be TRBD1 (5 bases). Deletions cut 0 bases from V and 3 bases from J, with 9 bases between. Germline CDR1 SGHRS, CDR2 YFSETQ. CDR3 length equals 14 residues. Here the CDR3 DNA reads TGCGCCAGCAGCTTGGAGGCAGGGCACTATGGCTACACCTTC. It specifies CASSLEAGHYGYTF.

The rearrangement joins TRBV30 to TRBJ1-2; D may be TRBD1 (6 bases). V was trimmed by 3 bases and J by 8 bases, leaving 31 bases between them. Germline CDR1 and CDR2: GTSNPN and SVGIG (reference sequence). The CDR3 has 18 residues. DNA of the CDR3: TGTGCCTGGAGACAGGGCACCTACTGGGACCAAGATGGTCAAGGCTACACCTTC. Residues: CAWRQGTYWDQDGQGYTF.

The V gene is TRBV5-5, the J gene TRBJ2-2, with 7 positions matching TRBD2. Germline lookup yields CDR1 SGHKS and CDR2 YYEKEE (reference sequence). The CDR3 has 17 residues. V was clipped by 1 base and J by 0 bases; unmatched bases: 6. The CDR3 DNA is TGTGCCAGCAGCTTGCTGCCTAGCGGTACGAACACCGGGGAGCTGTTTTTT. Amino acid sequence: CASSLLPSGTNTGELFF.

The J gene is TRBJ2-7, the V gene TRBV7-9, with 9 bases lining up with TRBD1. Germline V gene lookup returns CDR1 SEHNR and CDR2 FQNEAQ (reference sequence). The length of the CDR3 is 14 residues. The J segment lost 4 bases and the V segment lost 5 bases, leaving 6 bases of the junction unmatched. The CDR3 region has the DNA TGTGCCAGCAGCCATCGGGACAGGGAGTACGAGCAGTACTTC. Its translation: CASSHRDREYEQYF.

V is TRBV29-1 and J is TRBJ1-2; perhaps TRBD1 as D (5 bases). This CDR3 has 12 amino acids. Trimming stripped 5 bases from V and 0 bases from J, with 7 bases between. Germline V CDR1 and CDR2: SQVTM, ANQGSEA. The CDR3 DNA reads TGCAGCGTTTCGACAGCTAACTATGGCTACACCTTC. Translation: CSVSTANYGYTF.